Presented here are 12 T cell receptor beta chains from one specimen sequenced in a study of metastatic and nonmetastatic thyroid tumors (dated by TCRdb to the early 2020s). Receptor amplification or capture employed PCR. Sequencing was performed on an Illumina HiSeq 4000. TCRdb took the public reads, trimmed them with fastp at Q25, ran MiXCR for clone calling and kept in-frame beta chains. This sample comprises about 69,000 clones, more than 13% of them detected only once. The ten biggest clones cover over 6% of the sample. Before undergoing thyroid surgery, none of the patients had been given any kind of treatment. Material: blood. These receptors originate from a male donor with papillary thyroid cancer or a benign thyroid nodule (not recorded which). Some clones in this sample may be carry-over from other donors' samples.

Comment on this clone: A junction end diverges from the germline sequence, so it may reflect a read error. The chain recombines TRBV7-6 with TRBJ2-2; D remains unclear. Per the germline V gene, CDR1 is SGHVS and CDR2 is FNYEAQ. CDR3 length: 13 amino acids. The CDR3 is CASSLDRTGELFF. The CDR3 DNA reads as TGTGCCAGCAGCTTGGATCGCACCGGTGAGCTGTTTTTT.

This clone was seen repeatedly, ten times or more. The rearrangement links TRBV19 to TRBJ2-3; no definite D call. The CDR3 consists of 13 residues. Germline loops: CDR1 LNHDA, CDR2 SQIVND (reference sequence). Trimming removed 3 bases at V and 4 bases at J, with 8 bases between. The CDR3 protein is CASSIEEPDTQYF. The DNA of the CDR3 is TGTGCCAGTAGTATTGAGGAGCCAGATACGCAGTATTTT.

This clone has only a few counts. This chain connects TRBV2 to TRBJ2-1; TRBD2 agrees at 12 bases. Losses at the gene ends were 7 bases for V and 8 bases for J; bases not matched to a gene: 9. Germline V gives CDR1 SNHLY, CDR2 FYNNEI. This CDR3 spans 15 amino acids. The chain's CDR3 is CASILLAGGGDEQFF. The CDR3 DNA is TGTGCCAGCATCCTACTAGCGGGAGGTGGTGATGAGCAGTTCTTC.

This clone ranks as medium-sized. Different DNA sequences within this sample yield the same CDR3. As DNA, the CDR3 is TGTGCCAGCAGCCCCCCGCTCGGCAGGGAGAGCTATGGCTACACCTTC. Translation: CASSPPLGRESYGYTF. The gene calls are TRBV11-2 and TRBJ1-2; D perhaps matches TRBD1 (5 bases). The CDR3 loop spans 16 amino acids. Germline V gene data show CDR1 as SGHAT and CDR2 as FQNNGV. Trimming pared 5 bases from V and 4 bases from J, leaving 20 bases between.

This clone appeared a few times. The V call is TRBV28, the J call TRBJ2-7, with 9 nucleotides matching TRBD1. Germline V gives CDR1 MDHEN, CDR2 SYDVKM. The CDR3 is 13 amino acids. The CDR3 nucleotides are TGTGAAAGCAGCCCGGGACAGGGTAGAGGGCAGTACTTC. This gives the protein CESSPGQGRGQYF.

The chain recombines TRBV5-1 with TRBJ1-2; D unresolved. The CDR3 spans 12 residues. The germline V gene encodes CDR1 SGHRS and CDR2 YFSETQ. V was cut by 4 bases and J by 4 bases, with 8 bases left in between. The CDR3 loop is CASSEDVYGYTF. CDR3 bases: TGCGCCAGCAGCGAGGACGTCTATGGCTACACCTTC.

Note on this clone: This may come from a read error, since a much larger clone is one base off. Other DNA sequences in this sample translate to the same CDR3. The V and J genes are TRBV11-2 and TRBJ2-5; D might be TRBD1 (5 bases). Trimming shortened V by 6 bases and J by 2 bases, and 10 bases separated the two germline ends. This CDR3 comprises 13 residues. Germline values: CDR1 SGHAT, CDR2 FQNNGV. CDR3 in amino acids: CASSSDRQETQYF. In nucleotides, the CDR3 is TGTGCCAGCAGTAGTGACAGACAAGAGACCCAGTACTTC.

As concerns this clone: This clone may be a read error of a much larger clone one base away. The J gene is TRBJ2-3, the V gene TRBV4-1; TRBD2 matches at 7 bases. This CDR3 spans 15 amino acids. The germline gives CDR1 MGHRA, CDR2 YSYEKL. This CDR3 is CTSSQPGLTLDTQYF. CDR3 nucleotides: TGCACCAGCAGCCAGCCGGGACTAACTCTGGATACGCAGTATTTT.

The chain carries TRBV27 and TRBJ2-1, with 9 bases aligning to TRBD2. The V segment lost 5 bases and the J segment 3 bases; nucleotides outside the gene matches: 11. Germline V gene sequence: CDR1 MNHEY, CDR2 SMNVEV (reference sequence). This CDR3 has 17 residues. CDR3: CASSPVGFSGGYNEQFF. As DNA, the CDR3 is TGTGCCAGCAGTCCCGTCGGGTTTAGCGGGGGCTACAATGAGCAGTTCTTC.

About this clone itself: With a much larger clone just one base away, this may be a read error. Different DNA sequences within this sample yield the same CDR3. The CDR3 loop is CASSQYGDTQYF. CDR3 nucleotides: TGTGCCAGCAGCCAATATGGTGATACGCAGTATTTT. V and J are TRBV14 and TRBJ2-3; no reliable D call. Trimming left V 2 bases short and J 6 bases short, with 6 bases between. The CDR3 has 12 amino acids. Germline V lookup: CDR1 SGHDN, CDR2 FVKESK.

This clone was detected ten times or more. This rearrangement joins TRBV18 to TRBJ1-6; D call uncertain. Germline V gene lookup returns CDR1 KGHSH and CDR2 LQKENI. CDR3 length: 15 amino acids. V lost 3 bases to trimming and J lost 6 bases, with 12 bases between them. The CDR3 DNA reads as TGTGCCAGCTCACCCGGACTCCCCCCTAATTCACCCCTCCACTTT. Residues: CASSPGLPPNSPLHF.

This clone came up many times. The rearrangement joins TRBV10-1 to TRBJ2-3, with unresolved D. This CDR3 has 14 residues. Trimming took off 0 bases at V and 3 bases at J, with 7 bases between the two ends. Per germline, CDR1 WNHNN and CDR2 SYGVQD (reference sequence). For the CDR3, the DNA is TGCGCCAGCAGTGAGTCTGGAGTAACAGATACGCAGTATTTT. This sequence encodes CASSESGVTDTQYF.